The 3 T cell receptor beta chains in this list originate from one sample, sequenced in a study of human T cells and chemical hapten exposure. MiXCR, run by TCRdb on the 5' RACE reads, gives a single entry per CDR3 protein. Here the sample spans approximately 110,000 distinct CDR3 sequences, around a fifth being singletons. Extraction of total RNA was performed on unfractionated whole blood. These receptor sequences come from a human donor in good health.

This clonotype was counted between two and nine times. The chain is built from TRBV7-3 and TRBJ2-1; 9 bases align to TRBD2. The CDR3 covers 15 residues. Germline V gene data show CDR1 as SGHTA and CDR2 as FQGTGA. Unmatched junction bases numbered 7, after V lost 2 bases and J lost 8 bases. The CDR3 is CASSLGLAGRDEQFF. The CDR3 DNA follows: TGTGCCAGCAGCTTAGGGCTAGCGGGACGCGATGAGCAGTTCTTC. Drawing the rest from reference TRBV7-3 and TRBJ2-1, the complete variable domain is GAGVSQTPSNKVTEKGKYVELRCDPISGHTALYWYRQSLGQGPEFLIYFQGTGAADDSGLPNDRFFAVRPEGSVSTLKIQRTERGDSAVYLCASSLGLAGRDEQFFGPGTRLTVL.

This chain uses TRBV29-1 with TRBJ1-4; possibly TRBD1 for D (6 bases). CDR3 length: 13 residues. Germline values: CDR1 SQVTM, CDR2 ANQGSEA. V was trimmed by 3 bases and J by 8 bases, leaving 13 bases between them. CDR3 sequence: CSVDGGGREKLFF. The CDR3 DNA is TGCAGCGTTGATGGAGGGGGTCGGGAAAAACTGTTTTTT.

This clonotype was recorded a few times. The rearrangement links TRBV27 to TRBJ2-7, with TRBD1 matching over 8 bases. The CDR3 runs to 15 residues. Germline CDR1 MNHEY, CDR2 SMNVEV (reference sequence). The junction had 10 bases not matched to a gene; V was cut back by 3 bases and J by 6 bases. The CDR3 loop reads CASSFRLSTGVEQYF. DNA of the CDR3: TGTGCCAGCAGTTTCCGACTTTCGACAGGGGTCGAGCAGTACTTC.